These 28 T cell receptor beta chains share one sample of origin, sequenced in a study of identical twins. One entry per CDR3 protein results from TCRdb running MiXCR on the 5' RACE reads. The data contain 250,000 or so distinct CDR3 sequences, roughly 13% of them singletons. These same data were also listed under a study on yellow fever vaccine responses in identical twins.

Sequencing was performed on memory (CD45RO+) T cells sorted from blood. These receptors were taken from a woman aged 18-29 years in good health.

This clonotype was observed a single time. The chain employs TRBV7-3 and TRBJ2-5; no definite D call. Per germline, CDR1 SGHTA and CDR2 FQGTGA. The CDR3 has 13 amino acids. V dropped 6 bases and J dropped 5 bases, with 13 bases sitting between them. The CDR3 loop is CASREPSGETQYF. In DNA, the CDR3 is TGTGCCAGCAGGGAACCAAGTGGGGAGACCCAGTACTTC.

The table lists this clonotype with a count of one. The chain combines TRBV11-2 with TRBJ2-7; 8 nucleotides line up with TRBD2. Trimming removed 6 bases from V and 6 bases from J; junction bases left unmatched: 10. CDR1 is SGHAT, CDR2 FQNNGV, per germline. There are 14 residues in the CDR3. CDR3 sequence (DNA): TGTGCCAGCAGTACCGCCGGGACTAGGCGCGAGCAGTACTTC. Protein product: CASSTAGTRREQYF.

This clonotype was picked up many times. The chain couples TRBV5-1 to TRBJ2-1; D possibly corresponds to TRBD1 (6 bases). Germline CDR1 SGHRS, CDR2 YFSETQ. V dropped 4 bases and J dropped 8 bases, with 13 bases sitting between them. This CDR3 has 13 amino acids. CDR3 in amino acids: CASSQGTKDEQFF. CDR3 DNA sequence: TGCGCCAGCAGCCAGGGGACGAAAGATGAGCAGTTCTTC.

The rearrangement links TRBV6-4 to TRBJ2-1; 7 bases align to TRBD2. J gave up 4 bases and V 3 bases, and 12 bases lay outside the gene matches. Per germline, CDR1 MRHNA and CDR2 SNTAGT. This CDR3 has 17 amino acids. The CDR3 protein is CASSERGSGPVYNEQFF. The CDR3 DNA reads as TGTGCCAGCAGTGAGAGAGGTAGCGGGCCGGTTTACAATGAGCAGTTCTTC.

This clonotype came up a few times. The chain joins TRBV11-2 to TRBJ2-1, with D possibly matching TRBD1 (5 bases). The CDR3 has 15 residues. Germline V gene lookup returns CDR1 SGHAT and CDR2 FQNNGV. V was pared by 1 base and J by 8 bases, with 15 bases between. The CDR3 reads CASSLGPGRWDEQFF. CDR3 DNA: TGTGCCAGCAGCTTAGGACCAGGGCGATGGGATGAGCAGTTCTTC.

This chain uses TRBV27 with TRBJ2-7, with 7 positions matching TRBD2. CDR3 length equals 17 residues. The germline V gene encodes CDR1 MNHEY and CDR2 SMNVEV (reference sequence). V dropped 1 base and J dropped 3; count of bases not matched to a gene: 12. CDR3 loop: CASSLFSRAGVIYEQYF. CDR3 nucleotides: TGTGCCAGCAGTTTATTTAGCCGGGCGGGAGTAATCTACGAGCAGTACTTC.

The CDR3 sequence: CASRKGLGTDTQYF. The CDR3 region has the DNA TGCGCCAGCAGAAAAGGACTAGGAACAGATACGCAGTATTTT. The V gene is TRBV10-2, the J gene TRBJ2-3; TRBD2 agrees at 7 bases. Germline V CDR1 and CDR2: WSHSY, SAAADI. The CDR3 has 14 residues. The J segment lost 3 bases and the V segment lost 6 bases, leaving 6 bases of the junction unmatched.

This clonotype was counted a few times. The DNA for the CDR3 is TGCGCCAGCAGCCAAGATCAGGGAAGGTTGGGCGGCTACGAGCAGTACTTC. This sequence encodes CASSQDQGRLGGYEQYF. This chain links TRBV4-1 with TRBJ2-7; a possible D gene is TRBD1 (5 bases). Germline CDR1 and CDR2: MGHRA and YSYEKL. CDR3 length: 17 amino acids. Deletions cut 0 bases from V and 3 bases from J, with 18 bases between.

V is TRBV27 and J is TRBJ2-7; no clear D. The germline CDR1 and CDR2 sequences are MNHEY and SMNVEV (reference sequence). This CDR3 has 15 amino acids. The germline V and J ends were trimmed by 6 bases and 0 bases, with 15 bases remaining between them. The CDR3 region is CASRLHLTGSYEQYF. In DNA, the CDR3 is TGTGCCAGCAGGCTACATTTGACGGGCTCCTACGAGCAGTACTTC.

This clonotype has just a few counts. The genes are TRBV5-1 and TRBJ2-5; perhaps TRBD1 as D (6 bases). V shed 4 bases and J shed 3 bases, with 16 bases lying between them. Germline CDR1 and CDR2: SGHRS and YFSETQ. The CDR3 is 15 residues long. CDR3 DNA: TGCGCCAGCAGCACCGGACAGAGGATGGAAGAGACCCAGTACTTC. Amino acids: CASSTGQRMEETQYF.

This clonotype has a count of ten or more. This chain uses TRBV5-1 with TRBJ1-2; TRBD1 might be the D (5 bases). Trimming took 4 bases from V and 0 from J, leaving 16 bases between them. CDR1 is SGHRS, CDR2 YFSETQ, per germline. This CDR3 contains 16 residues. The CDR3 DNA reads TGCGCCAGCAGCCCCGGGACTTCTCAGCCTAACTATGGCTACACCTTC. Translation: CASSPGTSQPNYGYTF.

This clonotype was detected only a few times. The rearrangement uses TRBV3-1 and TRBJ1-1, with a tentative D call TRBD1 (6 bases). The germline gives CDR1 LGHDT, CDR2 YNNKEL (reference sequence). The CDR3 consists of 14 residues. V shed 3 bases and J shed 1 base, with 9 bases lying between them. The CDR3: CASSHRRGNTEAFF. The CDR3 DNA is TGTGCCAGCAGCCATCGCAGGGGGAACACTGAAGCTTTCTTT.

This clonotype was seen a few times. The chain combines TRBV5-1 with TRBJ2-3, with D possibly TRBD1 on 5 matching bases. V was trimmed by 1 base and J by 3 bases, leaving 12 bases between them. The CDR3 totals 15 residues. The V gene's germline CDR1 is SGHRS and CDR2 YFSETQ. CDR3 sequence: CASSLRSQGTDTQYF. The DNA for the CDR3 is TGCGCCAGCAGCTTGCGGTCGCAGGGTACAGATACGCAGTATTTT.

This clonotype was seen more than once but under ten times. V is TRBV20-1 and J is TRBJ2-7; 7 bases are shared with TRBD1. CDR1 DFQATT and CDR2 SNEGSKA come from the germline V gene (reference sequence). V gave up 6 bases and J gave up 7 bases; unmatched junction bases: 9. The CDR3 spans 12 residues. This CDR3 is CSAPGQLGEQYF. In DNA, the CDR3 is TGCAGTGCCCCGGGACAGTTGGGGGAGCAGTACTTC.

This clonotype showed up just a few times. The rearrangement joins TRBV5-1 to TRBJ2-5, with TRBD2 identical over 11 bases. This CDR3 has 16 residues. With 4 bases clipped from V and 3 bases from J, the junction kept 8 bases outside the gene matches. CDR1 and CDR2 from the germline V gene are SGHRS and YFSETQ. The CDR3 coding sequence is TGCGCCAGCAGCCCGGGGGGGACTAGCGGAAAAGAGACCCAGTACTTC. This sequence encodes CASSPGGTSGKETQYF.

This clonotype was observed many times. The J gene is TRBJ2-1, the V gene TRBV29-1; D uncertain. CDR1 is SQVTM, CDR2 ANQGSEA, per germline. This CDR3 comprises 11 residues. Deletions cut 3 bases from V and 6 bases from J, with 6 bases between. This chain's CDR3 is CSVEGSNEQFF. For the CDR3, the DNA is TGCAGCGTTGAGGGTTCCAATGAGCAGTTCTTC.

V and J are TRBV5-8 and TRBJ2-3; D may be TRBD1 (5 bases). V was shortened by 4 bases and J by 0 bases, with 9 bases between the two germline ends. Germline CDR1 and CDR2: SGHTS and YDEGEE. CDR3 length: 14 amino acids. DNA for the CDR3: TGTGCCAGCAGCCGCGACAGAAGCACAGATACGCAGTATTTT. Protein product: CASSRDRSTDTQYF.

This clonotype is categorized as medium-sized. The genes are TRBV18 and TRBJ1-5; the D is unclear. The CDR3 is 14 residues long. V lost 3 bases, J lost 5 bases, and 11 bases lay in between. The germline V gene encodes CDR1 KGHSH and CDR2 LQKENI. In DNA form, the CDR3 reads TGTGCCAGCTCACCTTCCCAGCCACATCAGCCCCAGCATTTT. Protein: CASSPSQPHQPQHF. The full variable domain, completed using reference TRBV18 and TRBJ1-5, is NAGVMQNPRHLVRRRGQEARLRCSPMKGHSHVYWYRQLPEEGLKFMVYLQKENIIDESGMPKERFSAEFPKEGPSILRIQQVVRGDSAAYFCASSPSQPHQPQHFGDGTRLSIL.

In this sample, this clonotype turned up a few times. The chain employs TRBV4-2 and TRBJ2-5; 11 bases map to TRBD2. The ends lost 5 bases at V and 0 bases at J; junction bases unmatched: 2. This CDR3 has 15 residues. Germline lookup yields CDR1 LGHNA and CDR2 YNFKEQ. This CDR3 reads CASSVAGGDQETQYF. The CDR3 nucleotides are TGTGCCAGCAGCGTAGCGGGGGGGGACCAAGAGACCCAGTACTTC.

The chain employs TRBV25-1 and TRBJ2-5; D possibly matches TRBD1 or TRBD2 (6 bases each). The CDR3 consists of 12 residues. Looked up from germline, CDR1 is MGHDK and CDR2 is SYGVNS. Deletions cut 6 bases from V and 6 bases from J, with 11 bases between. CDR3 nucleotides: TGTGCCAGCAGGGGGGGCTACCAGACCCAGTACTTC. It is translated as CASRGGYQTQYF.

The rearrangement joins TRBV7-2 to TRBJ2-7; D possibly corresponds to TRBD2 (5 bases). CDR1 and CDR2 from the germline V gene are SGHTA and FQGNSA. Between the trimmed V and J ends, which lost 5 bases and 7 bases, there was a span of 21 bases. CDR3 size: 15 residues. The CDR3 is CASSPSLDSPWEQYF. CDR3 bases: TGTGCCAGCAGCCCTAGCCTGGATTCCCCCTGGGAGCAGTACTTC.

The gene calls are TRBV3-1 and TRBJ2-2, with D uncertain. Germline V gene sequence: CDR1 LGHDT, CDR2 YNNKEL (reference sequence). The V and J ends lost 1 base and 4 bases respectively, with 10 bases between them. The CDR3 length is 15 residues. The chain's CDR3 is CASSQARGITGELFF. In DNA, the CDR3 is TGTGCCAGCAGCCAAGCAAGAGGAATCACCGGGGAGCTGTTTTTT.

The rearrangement uses TRBV4-3 and TRBJ2-7; D is perhaps TRBD1 (5 bases). CDR3 size: 17 residues. Germline V lookup: CDR1 LGHNA, CDR2 YSLEER. With 1 base removed from V and 1 base from J, the gap between germline ends came to 17 bases. CDR3 coding DNA: TGCGCCAGCAGCCAAGGATCGAATGGGCAGGGTTCCTACGAGCAGTACTTC. Residues: CASSQGSNGQGSYEQYF.

This clonotype has more than one count but fewer than ten. V is TRBV5-1 and J is TRBJ2-3; D perhaps matches TRBD2 (5 bases). The length of the CDR3 is 14 residues. V lost 3 bases, J lost 6 bases, and 14 bases lay in between. Per the germline V gene, CDR1 is SGHRS and CDR2 is YFSETQ. CDR3 loop: CASSYASSTDTQYF. The DNA of the CDR3 is TGCGCCAGCAGCTATGCTAGCTCTACGGATACGCAGTATTTT.

This clonotype has more than one count but fewer than ten. V is TRBV2 and J is TRBJ2-2, with 7 nucleotides matching TRBD1. CDR1 SNHLY and CDR2 FYNNEI come from the germline V gene. The CDR3 length is 15 residues. Losses at the gene ends were 6 bases for V and 4 bases for J; bases not matched to a gene: 8. This CDR3 is CASRSDRAGTGELFF. Written as DNA, the CDR3 is TGTGCCAGCAGATCAGACAGGGCGGGCACCGGGGAGCTGTTTTTT.

This rearrangement joins TRBV6-5 to TRBJ2-7; TRBD2 agrees at 7 bases. Germline V gene sequence: CDR1 MNHEY, CDR2 SVGAGI. Trimming took 4 bases from V and 4 from J; bases not matched to a gene: 13. The CDR3 spans 16 residues. CDR3 protein: CASSSGPLAGAYEQYF. The CDR3 DNA sequence: TGTGCCAGCAGTTCGGGCCCCTTAGCGGGCGCATACGAGCAGTACTTC.

This sequence joins TRBV3-1 and TRBJ2-7, with 10 bases identical to TRBD2. The CDR3 totals 16 residues. Trimming removed 3 bases from V and 0 bases from J; junction bases left unmatched: 5. Germline CDR1 is LGHDT and CDR2 is YNNKEL (reference sequence). The DNA of the CDR3 is TGTGCCAGCAGCCATGCTAGCGGGAGAGGCTCCTACGAGCAGTACTTC. Its protein product is CASSHASGRGSYEQYF.

There are many counts of this clonotype. V is TRBV20-1 and J is TRBJ1-1; 8 bases map to TRBD1. The CDR3 spans 12 residues. Germline V gene lookup returns CDR1 DFQATT and CDR2 SNEGSKA (reference sequence). Unmatched junction bases numbered 6, after V lost 6 bases and J lost 6 bases. Written as DNA, the CDR3 is TGCAGTGCAAAGACAGGGGTCTCTGAAGCTTTCTTT. Residues: CSAKTGVSEAFF.